This TCR beta chain was captured by sequencing in a study of radiation and T cells in renal cell carcinoma (dated by TCRdb to 2020 to 2022). In the study overall: Samples were obtained from a clinical trial, in which 15 Gy stereotactic body radiation therapy was delivered to primary renal cell carcinomas and nephrectomy was performed 4 weeks later. In the approximately 53 samples combined, 4 million to 5 million unique CDR3 nucleotide sequences were found, encoding 2 million to 3 million unique CDR3 amino acid sequences. In total, about 51 samples underwent TCR beta sequencing: roughly 26 tumors plus 27 peripheral blood samples. What the work shows at the level of the full study, not this receptor alone: Because the trial had a single-armed design, the trial could not examine how radiation dose or scheduling affected the TCR repertoire. Because pretreatment tumor biopsies were not available, the study could not determine whether clonotypes were already present within the tumor at baseline. Blood repertoire dynamics were not followed beyond 4 weeks after treatment. Top tumor clonotypes rose in blood from baseline to 2 weeks post-radiation, then contracted by 4 weeks, suggesting transient expansion of tumor-resident clones.

Read against the paper, the sample's time point label means: baseline pretreatment blood. The treatment or condition label of this sample denotes: 15 Gy SBRT to primary tumor, nephrectomy 4 weeks later. Serial peripheral blood from radiation-treated patients was sampled at baseline, 2 weeks and 4 weeks after SBRT to track tumor-enriched clonotypes. Renal cell carcinoma with clear cell pathology was present in all patients. The QIAamp DNA Blood Mini Kit (Qiagen) was used to prepare genomic DNA for TCR sequencing. The analyses included just those samples that passed every quality control check. Following the manufacturer's recommendations, the immunoSEQ kit was used to generate TCR beta libraries from genomic DNA. For library preparation, a first multiplex PCR was performed with proprietary primers, followed by a second PCR in which unique barcodes were added, and bead cleanups were performed after each round. Each sample batch included a kit-provided positive control reaction and a negative control reaction. The final libraries were assessed on an Agilent 4200 TapeStation D1000 ScreenTape, pooled by volume, and quantified by qPCR. Sequencing ran on an Illumina NextSeq500 with a MidOutput 150-cycle cartridge, using 156 Read1 and 15 Index1 cycles with kit custom primers. The pooled library was loaded at roughly 0.93 pM, with an approximately 21% PhiX control spiked in. The study's processing was this. Vendor-processed data were analyzed in R, and a clonotype was defined as all T cells sharing the same CDR3 nucleotide sequence. For clone abundance analyses, frequencies were normalized to the 10,000 most abundant clones per sample. Before analysis, public T cell clones were removed, and these numbered fewer than six per sample on average. Tumor-enriched clonotypes and baseline blood-enriched clonotypes were defined as those with an abundance difference of at least 32-fold between compartments. A beta-binomial differential abundance model was used to identify clonotypes that expanded or contracted between blood time points. Tumor-blood repertoire similarity was measured with the Baroni-Urbani and Buser coefficient, and group comparisons used two-tailed Wilcoxon tests in R. TCRdb re-hosts the immuneACCESS table, in-frame sequences only. Its copies lack some clones; in the studies checked, an unresolved V gene accounts for under half of them, and the cause for the rest is not known. That table is the source of V, J and clone size, and D and trimming were worked out from the DNA. Within this sample are some 100,000 clones, with 82% of them counted one time only. The top ten constitute around 6.3% of the sample.

In its sample, this clone was seen once. Its specific antigen is unknown. Base qualities are not recorded, but no much larger clone differs from it by a single base. CDR1 and CDR2, looked up from the germline V gene, are SGHDN and FVKESK. V was cut back by 1 base and J by 5 bases, leaving a gap of 13 bases between them. Inclusive of the bounding cysteine and phenylalanine, the CDR3 is 15 residues long. CDR3 DNA is the only sequence kept; it has 45 bases, read in frame from the first base. The TCR comes from a man aged 60 to 75 with renal cell carcinoma. Recombination linked TRBV14 to TRBJ2-3; the best D guess is TRBD1, with 5 bases matching. Source: blood, taken from a patient whose treatment included radiotherapy and nephrectomy. The nucleotide sequence reads as follows: TGTGCCAGCAGCCAAGGGGGCGCCTTCGGAGATACGCAGTATTTT. This translates into CASSQGGAFGDTQYF. The CDR3 plus the reference TRBV14 and TRBJ2-3 genes for the other parts give the full variable domain: EAGVTQFPSHSVIEKGQTVTLRCDPISGHDNLYWYRRVMGKEIKFLLHFVKESKQDESGMPNNRFLAERTGGTYSTLKVQPAELEDSGVYFCASSQGGAFGDTQYFGPGTRLTVL.